These 7 T cell receptor beta chains were all obtained from the same sample, sequenced in a study of blood T cells in healthy people across ages. The use of a sample-barcoded 5' primer and a J-beta primer mix characterized a second PCR of roughly 7 to 12 cycles. TCRdb re-derived calls from the 5' RACE reads in MiXCR, one entry per CDR3 protein. The sample includes 1.5 million to 2 million distinct CDR3 sequences, 28% seen only once; the top ten take 7.7%. The sequenced material came from blood. These receptors came from a woman in her thirties in good health.

The sample holds a few counts of this clonotype. The rearrangement joins TRBV6-5 to TRBJ1-2, with D maybe TRBD1 (6 bases). V was pared by 8 bases and J by 5 bases, with 24 bases between. The CDR3 consists of 16 residues. Germline V gene sequence: CDR1 MNHEY, CDR2 SVGAGI. CDR3 nucleotides: TGTGCCAGCCCCGGCCAGGGGCCCCCAGTGAGATATGGCTACACCTTC. Encoded protein: CASPGQGPPVRYGYTF.

This chain uses TRBV20-1 with TRBJ2-7; 10 bases are a match to TRBD1. CDR3 length: 15 amino acids. V dropped 5 bases and J dropped 3; count of bases not matched to a gene: 10. Germline-derived CDR1 and CDR2 are DFQATT and SNEGSKA (reference sequence). The CDR3 DNA follows: TGCAGTGCTTCGAGATCCGGGACAGGGGTCTACGAGCAGTACTTC. Protein sequence: CSASRSGTGVYEQYF.

This clonotype has only a few counts. The chain recombines TRBV9 with TRBJ2-1, with D possibly being TRBD1 or TRBD2 (5 bases each). The CDR3 sequence is 15 residues long. The germline V gene has CDR1 SGDLS and CDR2 YYNGEE. V gave up 3 bases and J gave up 6 bases, with 16 bases separating them. As DNA, the CDR3 is TGTGCCAGCAGCGCCCGTGGGGACGGGGCCAATGAGCAGTTCTTC. Translated, it gives CASSARGDGANEQFF.

This clonotype has more than one count but fewer than ten. This chain uses TRBV12-3 or TRBV12-4 with TRBJ2-1; the D gene is possibly TRBD2 (5 bases). The CDR3 totals 15 residues. The V end lost 3 bases, the J end lost 5 bases, and 14 bases lay between the germline ends. CDR3 DNA sequence: TGTGCCAGCAGTTTCTACGGGATTAAAAACAATGAGCAGTTCTTC. Its translation is CASSFYGIKNNEQFF.

DNA of the CDR3: TGTGCCAGCAGCTTGGGAGGCGGGAGCGCCAAAAACATTCAGTACTTC. Protein product: CASSLGGGSAKNIQYF. This chain uses TRBV5-6 with TRBJ2-4; TRBD2 matches 7 bases. Per the germline V gene, CDR1 is SGHDT and CDR2 is YYEEEE. V shed 0 bases and J 1 base; nucleotides not matched to a gene: 4. This CDR3 region has 16 residues. Full variable domain (outside the CDR3, taken from reference TRBV5-6 and TRBJ2-4): DAGVTQSPTHLIKTRGQQVTLRCSPKSGHDTVSWYQQALGQGPQFIFQYYEEEERQRGNFPDRFSGHQFPNYSSELNVNALLLGDSALYLCASSLGGGSAKNIQYFGAGTRLSVL.

This clonotype has at least ten counts. The chain has TRBV10-1 and TRBJ2-3; D gene uncertain. V lost 6 bases to trimming and J lost 3 bases, with 10 bases between them. The germline CDR1 and CDR2 sequences are WNHNN and SYGVQD (reference sequence). There are 13 residues in the CDR3. The DNA of the CDR3 is TGCGCCAGCAGCGGGTATGGAACAGATACGCAGTATTTT. This gives the protein CASSGYGTDTQYF.

The gene calls are TRBV21-1 and TRBJ1-1. TRBV21-1 is a pseudogene locus. The CDR3 extends over 11 amino acids. DNA for the CDR3: TGTGCCGCGTGGCACGGCAGGGAAGCTTTCTTT. Protein sequence: CAAWHGREAFF.